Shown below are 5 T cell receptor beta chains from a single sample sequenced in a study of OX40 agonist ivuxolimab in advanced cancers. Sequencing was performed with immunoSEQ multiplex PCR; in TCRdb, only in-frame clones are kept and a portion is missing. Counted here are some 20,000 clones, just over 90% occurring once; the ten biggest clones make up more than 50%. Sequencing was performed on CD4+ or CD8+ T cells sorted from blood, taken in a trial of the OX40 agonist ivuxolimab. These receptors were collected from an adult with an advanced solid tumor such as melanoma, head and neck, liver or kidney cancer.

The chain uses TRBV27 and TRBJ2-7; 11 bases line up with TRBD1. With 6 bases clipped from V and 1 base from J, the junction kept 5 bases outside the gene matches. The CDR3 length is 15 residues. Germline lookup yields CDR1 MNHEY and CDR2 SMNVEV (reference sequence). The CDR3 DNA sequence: TGTGCCAGCAGCGCGGGGACAGGGGGTTCCTACGAGCAGTACTTC. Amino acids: CASSAGTGGSYEQYF.

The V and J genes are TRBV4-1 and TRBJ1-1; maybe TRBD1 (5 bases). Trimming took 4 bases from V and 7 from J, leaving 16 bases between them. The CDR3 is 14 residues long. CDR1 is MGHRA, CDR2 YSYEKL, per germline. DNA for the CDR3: TGCGCCAGCAGCCTCCAGCAGGGCGCCGTTGAAGCTTTCTTT. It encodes CASSLQQGAVEAFF.

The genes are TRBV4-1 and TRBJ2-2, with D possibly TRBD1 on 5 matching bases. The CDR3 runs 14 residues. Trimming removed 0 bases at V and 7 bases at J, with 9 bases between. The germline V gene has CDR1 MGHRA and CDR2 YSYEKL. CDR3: CASSQDWGSGELFF. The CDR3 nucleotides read TGCGCCAGCAGCCAAGATTGGGGCAGCGGGGAGCTGTTTTTT.

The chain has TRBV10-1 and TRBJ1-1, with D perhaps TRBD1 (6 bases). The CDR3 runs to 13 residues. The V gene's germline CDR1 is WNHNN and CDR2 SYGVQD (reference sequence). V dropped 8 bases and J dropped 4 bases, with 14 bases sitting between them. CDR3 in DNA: TGCGCCAGCGCCCAGGGGCTGGGCACTGAAGCTTTCTTT. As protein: CASAQGLGTEAFF.

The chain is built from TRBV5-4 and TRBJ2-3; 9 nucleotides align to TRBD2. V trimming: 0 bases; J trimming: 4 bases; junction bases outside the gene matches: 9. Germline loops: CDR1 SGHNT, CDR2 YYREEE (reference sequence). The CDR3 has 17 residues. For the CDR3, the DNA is TGTGCCAGCAGCTTGGCCTCGGGCGGGGGGGCCTCAGATACGCAGTATTTT. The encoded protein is CASSLASGGGASDTQYF.